This T cell receptor beta chain stems from a study of CD8+CD57+ T cells in acquired aplastic anemia. The study, taken as a whole, reports: Patients shared around 30 CD8+ CDR3 sequences with controls.

By flow cytometry, patients selected for sequencing had shown an expansion of CD8+CD57+ cells. At blood sampling, none of the patients had yet received therapy. Genomic DNA, the template, was used for profiling of the TCR beta VDJ and CDR3. TCRdb fed the reads into MiXCR, producing one record per CDR3 protein. Among over 150,000 distinct CDR3 sequences listed, 55% to 65% were seen once. Turning to this clonotype: The antigen is undetermined.

The CDR3 consists of 16 residues. The J segment lost 0 bases and the V segment lost 6 bases, leaving 8 bases of the junction unmatched. This TCR was sampled from a human donor with aplastic anemia. Sequencing was done on a sample of sorted CD4+, CD8+, or CD8+CD57+ T cells (not recorded which) from PBMCs. The genes are TRBV12-3 or TRBV12-4 and TRBJ2-1; 7 bases align to TRBD1. CDR3 sequence reads: CASSPGTVSSYNEQFF. The CDR3 DNA reads TGTGCCAGCAGCCCCGGGACAGTTAGCTCCTACAATGAGCAGTTCTTC.